A selection of T cell receptor beta chains follows, all from one sample in a study of blood T cell repertoires in COVID-19. The method was immunoSEQ multiplex PCR; TCRdb's version includes in-frame clones alone and lacks a portion of them. The sample holds fewer than 350,000 clones, roughly 85% seen once. Material: PBMCs or T cells enriched from blood (not recorded which). The source of these receptors is a woman in her twenties or thirties who had been exposed to COVID-19. Each CDR3 is given with its conserved first and last residue. Fields, in order: V gene, D gene, clone size, J gene, CDR3 DNA, CDR3 protein. The D gene is left open where the match is weak. Clone size appears in some rows only: once, few, many, or a class for an expanded clone.

TRBV7-3	NA	NA	TRBJ2-1	TGTGCCAGCAGCCACGAAGGGAGCCCGTACAATGAGCAGTTCTTC	CASSHEGSPYNEQFF
TRBV28	NA	once	TRBJ2-1	TGTGCCAGCAGTCTTCTCAATACTAATGAGCAGTTCTTC	CASSLLNTNEQFF
TRBV6-5	TRBD1	NA	TRBJ1-6	TGTGCCAGCAGACTAACAGGGGGTCATAGTTCACCCCTCCACTTT	CASRLTGGHSSPLHF
TRBV29-1	NA	NA	TRBJ2-7	TGCAGCGTTGCTGAGGTCACCTACGAGCAGTACTTC	CSVAEVTYEQYF
TRBV6-2/TRBV6-3	NA	NA	TRBJ2-7	TGTGCCAGCAGTCCGGCCTACGAGCAGTACTTC	CASSPAYEQYF
TRBV27	NA	NA	TRBJ1-2	TGTGCCAGCACCGACAACGGATACTATGGCTACACCTTC	CASTDNGYYGYTF
TRBV3-1/TRBV3-2	TRBD1	NA	TRBJ2-7	TGTGCCAGCAGCCAAGAAGTTCTACAGGGGAAAACCTACGAGCAGTACTTC	CASSQEVLQGKTYEQYF
TRBV7-9	TRBD1	NA	TRBJ2-4	TGTGCCAGCAGCTTGACAGGGGTGAACATTCAGTACTTC	CASSLTGVNIQYF
TRBV7-2	TRBD1	NA	TRBJ2-2	TGTGCCAGCAGCCAGACAGGGACCGGGGAGCTGTTTTTT	CASSQTGTGELFF
TRBV27	NA	NA	TRBJ2-7	TGTGCCAGCAGTTCCCGGACTGAAACCTACGAGCAGTACTTC	CASSSRTETYEQYF
TRBV28	TRBD2	NA	TRBJ2-6	TGTGCCAGCAGCGATCTGACTAGCGGGAGGCACTCTGGGGCCAACGTCCTGACTTTC	CASSDLTSGRHSGANVLTF
TRBV28	NA	NA	TRBJ1-1	TGTGCCAGCAGTTTGGGGGGAAGCACTGAAGCTTTCTTT	CASSLGGSTEAFF
TRBV6-2/TRBV6-3	TRBD2	NA	TRBJ2-5	TGTGCCAGCAGCCCTGGGGGAGGGGTGGAGACCCAGTACTTC	CASSPGGGVETQYF
TRBV5-1	TRBD1	NA	TRBJ1-3	TGCGCCAGCAGCTTGGGGGGAGCTACAGGGGGCTACACTGGAAACACCATATATTTT	CASSLGGATGGYTGNTIYF
TRBV6-1	NA	once	TRBJ1-5	TGTGCCAGCAGTGGGAACAGGGCTTATAGCAATCAGCCCCAGCATTTT	CASSGNRAYSNQPQHF
TRBV27	NA	once	TRBJ2-7	TGTGCCAGCAGTTTATCGGTCGCGGGGGAGCAGTACTTC	CASSLSVAGEQYF
TRBV29-1	TRBD1	NA	TRBJ1-2	TGCAGCGCCCTGGGGGACAGTATTAACTATGGCTACACCTTC	CSALGDSINYGYTF
TRBV6-5	TRBD1	NA	TRBJ1-6	TGTGCCAGCAAAGACCGGGACAGGGTCGGTTCACCCCTCCACTTT	CASKDRDRVGSPLHF
TRBV5-1	TRBD1	NA	TRBJ2-3	TGCGCCAGCAGCTTGGCTCGGACAGGGGGCGGGGATACGCAGTATTTT	CASSLARTGGGDTQYF
TRBV12-3/TRBV12-4	NA	NA	TRBJ2-7	TGTGCCAGCAGTGGGCTTTTGTACGAGCAGTACTTC	CASSGLLYEQYF
TRBV4-1	NA	NA	TRBJ2-7	TGCGCCAGCAGCCAAGAAGGAGGCCCGAACCGCCTATCCTACGAGCAGTACTTC	CASSQEGGPNRLSYEQYF
TRBV2	NA	few	TRBJ1-1	TGTGCCAGCAGTGCCAGGGAGGCCTACCCTGAAGCTTTCTTT	CASSAREAYPEAFF
TRBV6-4	TRBD2	NA	TRBJ2-2	TGTGCCAGCAGTCGGACTAGCGGGGGGTCCAACACCGGGGAGCTGTTTTTT	CASSRTSGGSNTGELFF
TRBV12-3/TRBV12-4	NA	NA	TRBJ2-4	TGTGCCAGCAGTCCGCGGGACAGAGGTTTC	CASSPRDRGF
TRBV28	NA	once	TRBJ1-5	TGTGCCAGCAGTTTAGTAGGCGGATCAAATCAGCCCCAGCATTTT	CASSLVGGSNQPQHF
TRBV11-2	NA	once	TRBJ1-1	TGTGCCAGCAGCCCCCTCGGGGCAGGGGAGAAAACTGAAGCTTTCTTT	CASSPLGAGEKTEAFF
TRBV9	NA	NA	TRBJ1-2	TGTGCCAGCAGCGTCGTTGGGCAGCCGTACTATGGCTACACCTTC	CASSVVGQPYYGYTF
TRBV6-5	TRBD1	NA	TRBJ2-6	TGTGCCAGCACCCTCGACAGGGCCGGGGCCAACGTCCTGACTTTC	CASTLDRAGANVLTF
TRBV3-1/TRBV3-2	TRBD1	NA	TRBJ1-1	TGTGCCAGCAGCCACCGACAGGGGGACGGTGAAGCTTTCTTT	CASSHRQGDGEAFF
TRBV27	NA	NA	TRBJ2-2	TGTGCCAGCAGTTTAGGACAGCTCACCGGGGAGCTGTTTTTT	CASSLGQLTGELFF